These 31 T cell receptor beta chains originate from one sample sequenced in a study of regulatory T cells in long-lasting Graves disease (dated by TCRdb to about 2021). The library relied on multiplex PCR. Data came from an Illumina HiSeq 4000. iRepertoire HTBI primers and Arm-PCR amplification of CDR3 regions were used to construct TCR beta libraries. TCRdb reworked the public reads: Q25 trimming with fastp, MiXCR clone assembly, productive beta chains retained. For every CDR3 protein sequence, its rows merge into one entry that carries the most common genes and DNA. In all, the sample holds approximately 350,000 distinct CDR3 sequences, and approximately 23% of those were seen once. 28% of the sample goes to the ten largest clones. This sample's time point label indicates: persistent/refractory GD, antithyroid drugs over 5 years with positive TRAb. RNA was extracted from PBMCs in TRIzol for both TCR sequencing and RNA sequencing.

The sequences come from peripheral blood mononuclear cells (PBMCs), collected when the disease was refractory, from a patient treated with antithyroid drugs. These receptors were obtained from a woman aged 40 to 50 with Graves disease. Donor details come from another sample of the same person, matched by shared clones.

This clonotype came up many times. The chain has TRBV12-3 or TRBV12-4 and TRBJ1-5, with TRBD1 as a possible D gene (6 bases). The CDR3 totals 12 residues. V lost 5 bases, J lost 9 bases, and 11 bases lay in between. The CDR3 protein is CASSPQGLPQHF. CDR3 bases: TGTGCCAGCAGTCCACAGGGCCTGCCCCAGCATTTT.

This clonotype came up a few times. The chain is built from TRBV4-2 and TRBJ2-7, with D hard to call. The CDR3 has 15 amino acids. Germline CDR1 LGHNA, CDR2 YNFKEQ. Trimming cost V 3 bases and J 6 bases, with 18 bases left between them. CDR3 sequence: CASSQAEGSGAEQYF. CDR3 bases: TGTGCCAGCAGCCAGGCGGAAGGCTCCGGCGCCGAGCAGTACTTC.

This rearrangement joins TRBV5-5 to TRBJ2-5, with D possibly TRBD2 on 7 matching bases. Deletions cut 7 bases from V and 4 bases from J, with 17 bases between. Germline V gene data show CDR1 as SGHKS and CDR2 as YYEKEE (reference sequence). CDR3 length: 14 amino acids. The CDR3 spells CASVQGGGRETQYF. The CDR3 DNA reads as TGTGCCAGCGTACAAGGGGGGGGCCGAGAGACCCAGTACTTC. The full variable domain, completed using reference TRBV5-5 and TRBJ2-5, is DAGVTQSPTHLIKTRGQQVTLRCSPISGHKSVSWYQQVLGQGPQFIFQYYEKEERGRGNFPDRFSARQFPNYSSELNVNALLLGDSALYLCASVQGGGRETQYFGPGTRLLVL.

This chain links TRBV20-1 with TRBJ1-5, with D uncertain. This CDR3 comprises 12 residues. From germline, CDR1 is DFQATT and CDR2 SNEGSKA (reference sequence). The CDR3 region is CSGGGGNQPQHF. The CDR3 DNA is TGCAGCGGAGGTGGGGGCAATCAGCCCCAGCATTTT.

This clonotype showed up many times. V usage is TRBV6-1 and J usage is TRBJ2-5, with no clear D. CDR1 and CDR2 from the germline V gene are MNHNS and SASEGT. V lost 5 bases and J lost 4, with 11 bases in between. The CDR3 consists of 13 residues. Here the CDR3 DNA reads TGTGCCAGCAGTAAGTGGAGATCAGAGACCCAGTACTTC. Protein sequence: CASSKWRSETQYF.

The rearrangement uses TRBV28 and TRBJ1-3; D not resolved. Per the germline V gene, CDR1 is MDHEN and CDR2 is SYDVKM. This CDR3 has 16 residues. V lost 4 bases and J lost 0, with 13 bases in between. Here the CDR3 DNA reads TGTGCCAGCAGTTCGACCGACGGTAACTCTGGAAACACCATATATTTT. Residues: CASSSTDGNSGNTIYF.

The table lists this clonotype with many counts. This sequence joins TRBV28 and TRBJ2-5; D is tentatively TRBD1 or TRBD2 (5 bases each). Trimming removed 6 bases from V and 1 base from J, with 9 bases in between. Per germline, CDR1 MDHEN and CDR2 SYDVKM. This CDR3 has 13 residues. CDR3: CASRGPLQETQYF. Written as DNA, the CDR3 is TGTGCCAGCAGGGGACCCCTCCAAGAGACCCAGTACTTC.

This clonotype occurred many times. The V call is TRBV20-1, the J call TRBJ2-7, with D tentatively TRBD2 (5 bases). Looked up from germline, CDR1 is DFQATT and CDR2 is SNEGSKA (reference sequence). There are 13 residues in the CDR3. Trimming removed 4 bases at V and 2 bases at J, with 12 bases between. The CDR3, as DNA: TGCAGTGCTAACGCATACGGGGCCTACGAGCAGTACTTC. Residues: CSANAYGAYEQYF.

This clonotype has a handful of counts. The rearrangement joins TRBV7-8 to TRBJ1-1; no reliable D call. The CDR3 is made up of 17 amino acids. Trimming removed 2 bases at V and 4 bases at J, with 20 bases between. Germline values: CDR1 SGHVS, CDR2 FQNEAQ. CDR3 in DNA: TGTGCCAGCAGCTTACGCAGCAGGAGGTTAGCGATCACTGAAGCTTTCTTT. Amino acids: CASSLRSRRLAITEAFF.

This clonotype was seen more than once but under ten times. The chain uses TRBV6-1 and TRBJ2-7, with 11 bases lining up with TRBD1. The CDR3 runs to 16 residues. Germline V lookup: CDR1 MNHNS, CDR2 SASEGT. The trim removed 7 bases at V and 0 bases at J, leaving 8 bases unmatched. The CDR3 region has the DNA TGTGCCAGCACCAACCTGGACAGGGGGCTCTCCTACGAGCAGTACTTC. The encoded protein is CASTNLDRGLSYEQYF.

The CDR3 nucleotides read TGTGCCAGCAGCTTACAACCTTCAGGTGAGCAGTTCTTC. Translation: CASSLQPSGEQFF. The J gene is TRBJ2-1, the V gene TRBV11-2; D is unclear. The CDR3 contains 13 residues. Germline V gene lookup returns CDR1 SGHAT and CDR2 FQNNGV. Trimming stripped 2 bases from V and 9 bases from J, with 11 bases between. Using reference TRBV11-2 and TRBJ2-1 for the parts outside the CDR3, the full variable domain is EAGVAQSPRYKIIEKRQSVAFWCNPISGHATLYWYQQILGQGPKLLIQFQNNGVVDDSQLPKDRFSAERLKGVDSTLKIQPAKLEDSAVYLCASSLQPSGEQFFGPGTRLTVL.

The chain has TRBV19 and TRBJ1-4, with D possibly matching TRBD1 (5 bases). Germline CDR1 is LNHDA and CDR2 is SQIVND (reference sequence). Deletions cut 3 bases from V and 7 bases from J, with 15 bases between. This CDR3 region has 15 residues. CDR3 in amino acids: CASSMAGAGGEKLFF. CDR3 sequence (DNA): TGTGCCAGTAGTATGGCTGGGGCAGGCGGTGAAAAACTGTTTTTT.

The CDR3 spells CASLRADRPGQPQHF. The CDR3 DNA is TGTGCCAGTCTAAGGGCGGACAGGCCGGGTCAGCCCCAGCATTTT. The V call is TRBV19, the J call TRBJ1-5; 7 bases fit TRBD1. Trimming took 8 bases from V and 6 from J; bases not matched to a gene: 13. The CDR3 has 15 residues. Germline V gene sequence: CDR1 LNHDA, CDR2 SQIVND (reference sequence). Using reference TRBV19 and TRBJ1-5 for the parts outside the CDR3, the full variable domain is DGGITQSPKYLFRKEGQNVTLSCEQNLNHDAMYWYRQDPGQGLRLIYYSQIVNDFQKGDIAEGYSVSREKKESFPLTVTSAQKNPTAFYLCASLRADRPGQPQHFGDGTRLSIL.

This chain connects TRBV2 to TRBJ1-2, with D unresolved. V was pared by 6 bases and J by 12 bases, with 20 bases between. The length of the CDR3 is 13 residues. Germline-derived CDR1 and CDR2 are SNHLY and FYNNEI. Written as DNA, the CDR3 is TGTGCCAGCAGCCAGCAGGAGGCAGAGGGCCACACCTTC. This encodes CASSQQEAEGHTF.

The chain recombines TRBV12-3 or TRBV12-4 with TRBJ1-3; 7 bases fit TRBD1. The V segment lost 6 bases and the J segment 7 bases; nucleotides outside the gene matches: 3. The length of the CDR3 is 12 residues. In DNA form, the CDR3 reads TGTGCCAGCAGACTACAGGGGAACACCATATATTTT. Translation: CASRLQGNTIYF.

Note on this clonotype: One end of the junction is discordant with germline, which a read error may explain. This chain uses TRBV16 with TRBJ1-4; D unclear. The CDR3 spans 18 residues. Germline V gene lookup returns CDR1 KGHSY and CDR2 FQNENV. DNA for the CDR3: TGTGCCAGCAGTCAATTTTACTACAGCCAGTCAACTAATGAAAAACTGTTTTTT. Protein sequence: CASSQFYYSQSTNEKLFF.

This clonotype was observed a few times. This chain joins TRBV11-2 and TRBJ2-2; TRBD1 aligns across 8 bases. This CDR3 has 15 amino acids. J lost 7 bases, V lost 5 bases, and 9 bases had no gene match. Germline V gene sequence: CDR1 SGHAT, CDR2 FQNNGV. The CDR3 spells CASSVARGPHGELFF. The CDR3 nucleotides are TGTGCCAGCAGCGTGGCCAGGGGGCCCCACGGGGAGCTGTTTTTT.

At least ten counts were recorded for this clonotype. This chain uses TRBV6-2 or TRBV6-3 with TRBJ1-5, with TRBD1 matching 11 bases. The CDR3 has 16 residues. Germline CDR1 MNHEY, CDR2 SVGEGT. The junction had 3 bases not matched to a gene; V was cut back by 0 bases and J by 5 bases. This CDR3 is CASSYSPGQGDQPQHF. Written as DNA, the CDR3 is TGTGCCAGCAGTTACTCTCCGGGACAGGGGGATCAGCCCCAGCATTTT.

The rearrangement uses TRBV4-1 and TRBJ2-7; TRBD2 matches 7 bases. The CDR3 totals 14 residues. Germline V gene lookup returns CDR1 MGHRA and CDR2 YSYEKL. The junction had 8 bases not matched to a gene; V was cut back by 8 bases and J by 1 base. The CDR3 DNA follows: TGCGCCAGCCGTACTAGCGCCATATCCTACGAGCAGTACTTC. As protein: CASRTSAISYEQYF.

The chain has TRBV20-1 and TRBJ2-1; a possible D gene is TRBD2 (6 bases). Trimming took off 4 bases at V and 9 bases at J, with 19 bases between the two ends. Germline CDR1 is DFQATT and CDR2 is SNEGSKA (reference sequence). The CDR3 runs 14 residues. CDR3 sequence (DNA): TGCAGTGCTACACTGGGGACTGCATGGGGTGAGCAGTTCTTC. Its translation is CSATLGTAWGEQFF.

This clonotype has a count of ten or more. This CDR3 is CASSARDASSGNTIYF. CDR3 DNA sequence: TGTGCCAGCAGTGCCCGGGACGCAAGCTCTGGAAACACCATATATTTT. This chain joins TRBV12-3 or TRBV12-4 and TRBJ1-3; D is perhaps TRBD1 (5 bases). V lost 5 bases to trimming and J lost 0 bases, with 14 bases between them. CDR3 length equals 16 residues.

This clonotype was seen more than once but under ten times. This chain connects TRBV28 to TRBJ2-7; 7 nucleotides line up with TRBD2. Germline loops: CDR1 MDHEN, CDR2 SYDVKM. CDR3 length: 14 residues. V lost 6 bases and J lost 0; bases outside the gene matches: 5. CDR3 protein: CASRPGTTSYEQYF. The CDR3 nucleotides are TGTGCCAGCAGACCCGGGACTACCTCCTACGAGCAGTACTTC.

Note on this clonotype: A clone one base away is much larger, so this may be a read error. The chain recombines TRBV28 with TRBJ1-5, with 9 nucleotides matching TRBD1. CDR3 length equals 15 residues. Germline CDR1 MDHEN, CDR2 SYDVKM. CDR3: CASTGGTGRSQPRHF. The CDR3 nucleotides read TGTGCCAGCACCGGGGGGACAGGGCGGTCTCAGCCCCGGCATTTT.

The chain employs TRBV6-2 or TRBV6-3 and TRBJ2-7, with D possibly being TRBD1 (5 bases). CDR1 MNHEY and CDR2 SVGEGT come from the germline V gene. V lost 5 bases to trimming and J lost 1 base, with 12 bases between them. This CDR3 spans 14 amino acids. In DNA form, the CDR3 reads TGTGCCAGCAGTCACCCGACAGAGTCCTACGAGCAGTACTTC. Translation: CASSHPTESYEQYF.

This clonotype was observed a few times. V gene TRBV3-1 combines with J gene TRBJ2-7; 12 bases align to TRBD2. The CDR3 is 16 residues long. The V gene end was trimmed by 2 bases and the J gene end by 3 bases; junction bases not matched to a gene: 5. Germline lookup yields CDR1 LGHDT and CDR2 YNNKEL (reference sequence). This CDR3 reads CASSQLRLAGVYEQYF. For the CDR3, the DNA is TGTGCCAGCAGCCAATTACGACTAGCGGGAGTCTACGAGCAGTACTTC.

Details on this clonotype: This may stem from a read error, because a much larger clone lies one nucleotide away. This is likely a read error, given that the CDR3 carries no conserved phenylalanine or tryptophan at its end. The V call is TRBV2, the J call TRBJ2-7; 8 bases are shared with TRBD1. Germline loops: CDR1 SNHLY, CDR2 FYNNEI. The CDR3 totals 15 residues. The CDR3 nucleotides read TGTGCCAGCACTGAACGGACAGGGCGTCCCTACGAGCAGTACCTC. Translated: CASTERTGRPYEQYL.

This clonotype came up many times. The rearrangement joins TRBV20-1 to TRBJ2-7, with D unresolved. CDR3 length: 13 residues. V was shortened by 1 base and J by 2 bases, with 9 bases between the two germline ends. Looked up from germline, CDR1 is DFQATT and CDR2 is SNEGSKA (reference sequence). The CDR3 sequence: CSARVEPPYEQYF. CDR3 DNA: TGCAGTGCTAGAGTCGAGCCCCCCTACGAGCAGTACTTC.

This clonotype was found many times. This chain joins TRBV28 and TRBJ1-1; TRBD1 matches at 10 bases. Germline V gives CDR1 MDHEN, CDR2 SYDVKM. This CDR3 spans 16 amino acids. Trimming took 4 bases from V and 6 from J; bases not matched to a gene: 11. This CDR3 is CASSWPDRGIVAEAFF. CDR3 nucleotide sequence: TGTGCCAGCAGTTGGCCGGACAGGGGGATAGTCGCTGAAGCTTTCTTT.

This clonotype has ten or more counts. The V call is TRBV12-3 or TRBV12-4, the J call TRBJ1-1; TRBD1 is a possible D gene (5 bases). Trimming stripped 8 bases from V and 6 bases from J, with 13 bases between. CDR3 length: 12 residues. The CDR3: CASGRDSAEAFF. CDR3 DNA sequence: TGTGCCAGCGGCCGGGACTCAGCTGAAGCTTTCTTT.

The V call is TRBV6-2 or TRBV6-3, the J call TRBJ1-1; D is ambiguous. CDR1 and CDR2 (germline): MNHEY, SVGEGT. This CDR3 comprises 12 residues. Trimming cost V 3 bases and J 5 bases, with 7 bases left between them. The CDR3 here is CASSYLRTEAFF. DNA for the CDR3: TGTGCCAGCAGTTATCTTAGGACTGAAGCTTTCTTT.

This clonotype has a count of ten or more. J is TRBJ2-7 and V is TRBV28, with 7 bases aligning to TRBD1. CDR3 size: 13 residues. Germline CDR1 reads MDHEN; CDR2 reads SYDVKM. The junction had 3 bases not matched to a gene; V was cut back by 4 bases and J by 3 bases. CDR3 sequence: CASSWTGYYEQYF. The CDR3 region has the DNA TGTGCCAGCAGTTGGACAGGTTACTACGAGCAGTACTTC.